One T cell receptor (beta chain) is described in this entry. Antigen unknown. The record originates from a study of T cells in localized non-small cell lung cancer. Method: immunoSEQ multiplex PCR; TCRdb's copy keeps in-frame clones and lacks some. The table includes 20,000 to 30,000 clones, roughly 87% detected once. The CDR3 runs to 15 residues. Trimming removed 6 bases from V and 1 base from J, with 10 bases in between. CDR1 is MDHEN and CDR2 is SYDVKM in the germline V gene. Study-wide results and caveats: Turning up in adjacent lung were a median about 61 of the top 100 tumor clones. Analysis by sequencing included only one tumor region, so heterogeneity remains possible. Uninvolved adjacent lung showed higher T cell clonality than tumor. An association was observed between higher blood T cell density and longer overall survival.

V usage is TRBV28 and J usage is TRBJ2-6; TRBD1 is a possible D gene (7 bases). The sequence derives from a male donor older than 55 with stage I squamous cell lung carcinoma. This specimen consisted of peripheral blood, obtained before any cancer treatment. CDR3 nucleotide sequence: TGTGCCAGCAGCTCAGGGGGGTCTGGGGCCAACGTCCTGACTTTC. It translates to CASSSGGSGANVLTF. Variable domain in full (rest from reference TRBV28 and TRBJ2-6): DVKVTQSSRYLVKRTGEKVFLECVQDMDHENMFWYRQDPGLGLRLIYFSYDVKMKEKGDIPEGYSVSREKKERFSLILESASTNQTSMYLCASSSGGSGANVLTFGAGSRLTVL.